This paragraph reports one T cell receptor beta chain. The sample belongs to a study of blood T cell repertoires in COVID-19. The wider study: Acute and convalescent COVID-19 specimens originated in the United States, Italy and Spain.

J lost 8 bases, V lost 5 bases, and 3 bases had no gene match. Germline-derived CDR1 and CDR2 are ENHRY and SYGVKD. The length of the CDR3 is 12 residues. Measured with immunoSEQ multiplex PCR; TCRdb has only the in-frame clones, and not every one. The top ten hold less than 3.5% of the sample, which has approximately 200,000 clones, roughly 86% seen once. Sequences were obtained from peripheral blood. The chain joins TRBV10-3 to TRBJ2-1, with 7 bases aligning to TRBD1. The sequence was obtained from a woman between 25 and 40 years old with active or convalescent COVID-19. The CDR3 loop reads CAISTTGYEQFF. CDR3 bases: TGTGCCATCAGTACGACAGGGTATGAGCAGTTCTTC.